A selection of T cell receptor beta chains follows, all from one sample in a study of OX40 agonist ivuxolimab in advanced cancers. The protocol was immunoSEQ multiplex PCR, while the TCRdb copy is restricted to in-frame clones and leaves out a portion. The repertoire holds approximately 76,000 clones, with around nine tenths as singletons. Specimen: CD4+ or CD8+ T cells sorted from blood, collected in a trial of the OX40 agonist ivuxolimab. The receptors derive from an adult with an advanced solid tumor such as melanoma, head and neck, liver or kidney cancer. Each CDR3 is given with its conserved first and last residue. A D gene is named only where the DNA matches it firmly. A row's size may be missing; if present it is once, few, many or a size class.

clone_size: .; v_call: TRBV5-8; j_call: TRBJ1-1; d_call: .; cdr3_nt: TGTGCCACCGGTCGTCTGGGAGAAGCTTTCTTT; cdr3_aa: CATGRLGEAFF
clone_size: .; v_call: TRBV6-1; j_call: TRBJ2-1; d_call: .; cdr3_nt: TGTGCCAGCAGTGAACAGGGACGGGGGCGCTCCTACAATGAGCAGTTCTTC; cdr3_aa: CASSEQGRGRSYNEQFF
clone_size: .; v_call: TRBV9; j_call: TRBJ1-4; d_call: .; cdr3_nt: TGTGCCAGCAGCGTAGCACAGGGTTCACGTGAAAAACTGTTTTTT; cdr3_aa: CASSVAQGSREKLFF
clone_size: .; v_call: TRBV6-5; j_call: TRBJ1-1; d_call: .; cdr3_nt: TGTGCCAGCAGACGGCTCTCCTTAAACACTGAAGCTTTCTTT; cdr3_aa: CASRRLSLNTEAFF
clone_size: .; v_call: TRBV7-9; j_call: TRBJ2-1; d_call: .; cdr3_nt: TGTGCCAGCAGCTTATCGGGGGGCGTATCCTACAATGAGCAGTTCTTC; cdr3_aa: CASSLSGGVSYNEQFF
clone_size: .; v_call: TRBV5-1; j_call: TRBJ1-4; d_call: .; cdr3_nt: TGCGCCAGCAGCTTGGACATCTCTGAAAAACTGTTTTTT; cdr3_aa: CASSLDISEKLFF
clone_size: .; v_call: TRBV6-1; j_call: TRBJ2-1; d_call: .; cdr3_nt: TGTGCCAGCCGTCAGGGTCCGTACAATGAGCAGTTCTTC; cdr3_aa: CASRQGPYNEQFF
clone_size: .; v_call: TRBV6-5; j_call: TRBJ1-2; d_call: TRBD1; cdr3_nt: TGTGCCAGCAGTTTTTGGACAGGGGCTCGCTACACCTTC; cdr3_aa: CASSFWTGARYTF
clone_size: .; v_call: TRBV28; j_call: TRBJ2-7; d_call: .; cdr3_nt: TGTGCCAGCAAAGAGAACAAGAACGAGCAGTACTTC; cdr3_aa: CASKENKNEQYF
clone_size: .; v_call: TRBV11-2; j_call: TRBJ2-5; d_call: .; cdr3_nt: TGTGCCAGCAGCTTAGCAGCGCGCCAAGAGACCCAGTACTTC; cdr3_aa: CASSLAARQETQYF
clone_size: once; v_call: TRBV2; j_call: TRBJ2-2; d_call: .; cdr3_nt: TGTGCCAGTGGACAGTATACAGTGGGCGGGGAGCTGTTTTTT; cdr3_aa: CASGQYTVGGELFF